A single sample gave rise to the 11 T cell receptor beta chains below, sequenced in a study of OX40 agonist ivuxolimab in advanced cancers. Assay: immunoSEQ multiplex PCR; the TCRdb copy retains only in-frame clones and omits some. The sample lists approximately 99,000 clones; around 93% were seen once. Specimen: CD4+ or CD8+ T cells sorted from blood, collected in a trial of the OX40 agonist ivuxolimab. These receptors all come from an adult with an advanced solid tumor such as melanoma, head and neck, liver or kidney cancer.

V gene TRBV5-6 combines with J gene TRBJ2-1; 7 bases are a match to TRBD2. This CDR3 contains 15 residues. The V gene end was trimmed by 2 bases and the J gene end by 6 bases; junction bases not matched to a gene: 8. CDR1 and CDR2 (germline): SGHDT, YYEEEE. The CDR3 DNA reads as TGTGCCAGCAGCTTTCTAGCGGACTCGGGCAATGAGCAGTTCTTC. Translation gives CASSFLADSGNEQFF.

The sample holds one count of this clone. The chain uses TRBV6-1 and TRBJ1-2; D remains unclear. Trimming left V 7 bases short and J 0 bases short, with 6 bases between. Germline values: CDR1 MNHNS, CDR2 SASEGT. This CDR3 region has 12 residues. The CDR3 sequence is CASKYPNYGYTF. DNA of the CDR3: TGTGCCAGCAAGTACCCTAACTATGGCTACACCTTC.

V is TRBV21-1 and J is TRBJ2-2; the table assigns TRBD2, which was not confirmed against the DNA. TRBV21-1 is tagged as a pseudogene. The CDR3 extends over 12 amino acids. CDR3 region: CASSKDSGELFF. The CDR3 bases are TGTGCCAGCAGCAAAGATAGCGGGGAGCTGTTTTTT.

The chain carries TRBV10-3 and TRBJ1-5, with D uncertain. Trimming shortened V by 0 bases and J by 10 bases, and 16 bases separated the two germline ends. Germline CDR1 is ENHRY and CDR2 is SYGVKD. CDR3 size: 15 residues. This chain's CDR3 is CAISESPGQGSPQHF. In DNA, the CDR3 is TGTGCCATCAGTGAGTCGCCCGGGCAAGGGTCCCCCCAGCATTTT.

The genes are TRBV9 and TRBJ1-3, with a tentative D call TRBD1 (6 bases). The V end lost 8 bases, the J end lost 7 bases, and 16 bases lay between the germline ends. CDR3 size: 13 residues. Germline V lookup: CDR1 SGDLS, CDR2 YYNGEE. CDR3 DNA: TGTGCCAGTCAGAGGGGGACGGATAACACCATATATTTT. As protein: CASQRGTDNTIYF.

The chain combines TRBV6-6 with TRBJ1-2; D not certain. The germline V gene encodes CDR1 MNHNY and CDR2 SVGAGI (reference sequence). Deletions cut 0 bases from V and 3 bases from J, with 11 bases between. The CDR3 runs 15 residues. The CDR3 bases are TGTGCCAGCAGTTACTCGGTCAACGGCGACTATGGCTACACCTTC. This encodes CASSYSVNGDYGYTF.

This chain connects TRBV5-1 to TRBJ1-1; no clear D. V was shortened by 2 bases and J by 0 bases, with 8 bases between the two germline ends. The germline V gene has CDR1 SGHRS and CDR2 YFSETQ. The CDR3 contains 14 residues. CDR3 in amino acids: CASSLSILNTEAFF. CDR3 DNA: TGCGCCAGCAGCTTAAGTATCCTGAACACTGAAGCTTTCTTT. The whole variable domain, filled in from reference TRBV5-1 and TRBJ1-1, reads KAGVTQTPRYLIKTRGQQVTLSCSPISGHRSVSWYQQTPGQGLQFLFEYFSETQRNKGNFPGRFSGRQFSNSRSEMNVSTLELGDSALYLCASSLSILNTEAFFGQGTRLTVV.

This chain connects TRBV19 to TRBJ1-2; 11 positions match TRBD1. The V segment lost 5 bases and the J segment 5 bases; nucleotides outside the gene matches: 4. The length of the CDR3 is 14 residues. Germline CDR1 reads LNHDA; CDR2 reads SQIVND (reference sequence). The CDR3 reads CASSADRGLYGYTF. For the CDR3, the DNA is TGTGCCAGTAGTGCGGACAGGGGGCTGTATGGCTACACCTTC.

This clone has just one count. This rearrangement joins TRBV10-1 to TRBJ2-3, with D possibly being TRBD1 (6 bases). This CDR3 region has 16 residues. V was trimmed by 3 bases and J by 4 bases, leaving 17 bases between them. Looked up from germline, CDR1 is WNHNN and CDR2 is SYGVQD (reference sequence). The chain's CDR3 is CASSDRPMGQADTQYF. In nucleotides, the CDR3 is TGCGCCAGCAGTGACCGCCCCATGGGACAAGCAGATACGCAGTATTTT.

V is TRBV11-2 and J is TRBJ1-2; D is uncertain. V dropped 1 base and J dropped 4 bases, with 10 bases sitting between them. Germline values: CDR1 SGHAT, CDR2 FQNNGV. CDR3 length: 14 amino acids. This CDR3 reads CASSLGHSLYGYTF. CDR3 nucleotide sequence: TGTGCCAGCAGCTTAGGACACAGTCTCTATGGCTACACCTTC.

This clone was picked up one time. The genes are TRBV30 and TRBJ2-3; 9 nucleotides line up with TRBD1. V gave up 4 bases and J gave up 4 bases; unmatched junction bases: 6. Germline V gene data show CDR1 as GTSNPN and CDR2 as SVGIG (reference sequence). This CDR3 region has 14 residues. CDR3 DNA sequence: TGTGCCTGGATCGGACAGGGGAAGTCAGATACGCAGTATTTT. Protein sequence: CAWIGQGKSDTQYF.